Shown below are 24 T cell receptor beta chains from a single sample sequenced in a study of T cells in tuberculosis. TCRdb's table, derived via immunoSEQ multiplex PCR, lists solely in-frame clones and lacks some. The sample lists 25,000 to 35,000 clones, 93% seen once, with over 4.5% in the top ten. The specimen was PBMCs. The receptors derive from a donor between 10 and 35 years old with latent tuberculosis or without tuberculosis infection.

V is TRBV5-1 and J is TRBJ2-1; 8 bases fit TRBD1. V shed 0 bases, J shed 5 bases, and the junction held 13 bases outside the gene matches. The CDR3 length is 18 residues. Per the germline V gene, CDR1 is SGHRS and CDR2 is YFSETQ. In DNA form, the CDR3 reads TGCGCCAGCAGCTTGGCATCACTGACAGGGGTGGTTAACAATGAGCAGTTCTTC. Encoded protein: CASSLASLTGVVNNEQFF.

V gene TRBV6-5 combines with J gene TRBJ2-3, with D tentatively TRBD1 (6 bases). The ends were cut back, 0 bases at V and 6 bases at J, with 16 bases in the middle. Per germline, CDR1 MNHEY and CDR2 SVGAGI. The CDR3 contains 16 residues. CDR3 sequence (DNA): TGTGCCAGCAGTTACTCCCAGGGGCTAGGTAGGGATACGCAGTATTTT. It translates to CASSYSQGLGRDTQYF.

This clone was seen once. This rearrangement joins TRBV28 to TRBJ1-1; unclear D gene. Trimming stripped 6 bases from V and 7 bases from J, with 15 bases between. Germline assignment: CDR1 MDHEN and CDR2 SYDVKM. The CDR3 covers 13 residues. DNA for the CDR3: TGTGCCAGCAGGATGGGCGTAGGTCTTGAAGCTTTCTTT. Protein sequence: CASRMGVGLEAFF.

The rearrangement links TRBV7-9 to TRBJ2-3; 11 nucleotides match TRBD2. The ends lost 3 bases at V and 5 bases at J; junction bases unmatched: 7. CDR3 length: 16 residues. Germline V lookup: CDR1 SEHNR, CDR2 FQNEAQ (reference sequence). The CDR3 sequence: CASSLLAGGPLDTQYF. CDR3 sequence (DNA): TGTGCCAGCAGCTTGTTAGCGGGGGGGCCTTTAGATACGCAGTATTTT.

The CDR3 region has the DNA TGTGCCACGAACTTGCGAGGCACAGATACGCAGTATTTT. Encoded protein: CATNLRGTDTQYF. The gene calls are TRBV2 and TRBJ2-3, with unresolved D. The germline gives CDR1 SNHLY, CDR2 FYNNEI. The CDR3 is 13 amino acids. Deletions cut 10 bases from V and 1 base from J, with 12 bases between. Using reference TRBV2 and TRBJ2-3 for the parts outside the CDR3, the full variable domain is EPEVTQTPSHQVTQMGQEVILRCVPISNHLYFYWYRQILGQKVEFLVSFYNNEISEKSEIFDDQFSVERPDGSNFTLKIRSTKLEDSAMYFCATNLRGTDTQYFGPGTRLTVL.

The chain joins TRBV5-1 to TRBJ1-2; no clear D gene. V was cut by 9 bases and J by 6 bases, with 18 bases left in between. Germline V lookup: CDR1 SGHRS, CDR2 YFSETQ. This CDR3 region has 13 residues. CDR3 sequence reads: CATRTHGLDGYTF. DNA for the CDR3: TGCGCCACACGCACTCACGGGTTAGATGGCTACACCTTC.

This clone was picked up one time. V is TRBV19 and J is TRBJ1-5; D perhaps matches TRBD1 (5 bases). This CDR3 comprises 15 residues. Germline CDR1 LNHDA, CDR2 SQIVND (reference sequence). The ends were cut back, 8 bases at V and 1 base at J, with 15 bases in the middle. In DNA, the CDR3 is TGTGCCAGTTCACAGGTGATGAGGAGCAATCAGCCCCAGCATTTT. This gives the protein CASSQVMRSNQPQHF.

The chain uses TRBV4-3 and TRBJ2-1; D is unclear. This CDR3 region has 17 residues. V was shortened by 0 bases and J by 0 bases, with 12 bases between the two germline ends. Germline lookup yields CDR1 LGHNA and CDR2 YSLEER. The CDR3 loop is CASSQEALLSSYNEQFF. The CDR3 DNA reads TGCGCCAGCAGCCAAGAAGCCCTCCTTAGCTCCTACAATGAGCAGTTCTTC.

This clone was detected only a few times. The chain has TRBV11-2 and TRBJ1-4; perhaps TRBD1 as D (6 bases). Germline V CDR1 and CDR2: SGHAT, FQNNGV. This CDR3 spans 16 amino acids. Trimming shortened V by 6 bases and J by 1 base, and 15 bases separated the two germline ends. The CDR3 spells CASSFLGAGTNEKLFF. For the CDR3, the DNA is TGTGCCAGCAGTTTTCTGGGGGCAGGAACTAATGAAAAACTGTTTTTT.

The rearrangement links TRBV6-5 to TRBJ2-2; TRBD2 matches 13 bases. The CDR3 contains 15 residues. The germline V gene has CDR1 MNHEY and CDR2 SVGAGI. V was pared by 6 bases and J by 6 bases, with 4 bases of the junction left unmatched. The CDR3 here is CASSLLAGGPGELFF. Written as DNA, the CDR3 is TGTGCCAGCAGCTTACTAGCGGGAGGGCCCGGGGAGCTGTTTTTT.

The CDR3 nucleotides are TGTGCCAGCTCACCAGACTTCTCCTACGAGCAGTACTTC. As protein: CASSPDFSYEQYF. The V and J genes are TRBV18 and TRBJ2-7, with D uncertain. The CDR3 runs to 13 residues. Germline loops: CDR1 KGHSH, CDR2 LQKENI. Trimming stripped 2 bases from V and 0 bases from J, with 5 bases between.

The J gene is TRBJ2-7, the V gene TRBV28, with 8 bases matching TRBD1. CDR1 is MDHEN, CDR2 SYDVKM, per germline. The CDR3 sequence is 14 residues long. Trimming took 3 bases from V and 2 from J; bases not matched to a gene: 3. The CDR3 reads CASSLGQVAYEQYF. As DNA, the CDR3 is TGTGCCAGCAGTTTGGGACAGGTCGCCTACGAGCAGTACTTC.

The count of this clone is one. The gene calls are TRBV5-4 and TRBJ2-4, with 11 bases lining up with TRBD1. CDR1 SGHNT and CDR2 YYREEE come from the germline V gene (reference sequence). The CDR3 contains 20 residues. V was clipped by 4 bases and J by 0 bases; unmatched bases: 15. CDR3: CASSPTPGTGGFLAKNIQYF. In DNA form, the CDR3 reads TGTGCCAGCAGCCCCACCCCCGGGACAGGGGGATTTCTAGCCAAAAACATTCAGTACTTC. The whole variable domain, remainder taken from reference TRBV5-4 and TRBJ2-4, is ETGVTQSPTHLIKTRGQQVTLRCSSQSGHNTVSWYQQALGQGPQFIFQYYREEENGRGNFPPRFSGLQFPNYSSELNVNALELDDSALYLCASSPTPGTGGFLAKNIQYFGAGTRLSVL.

The count of this clone is one. This sequence joins TRBV30 and TRBJ1-2; TRBD1 might be the D (5 bases). V was cut by 8 bases and J by 6 bases, with 19 bases left in between. The germline V gene has CDR1 GTSNPN and CDR2 SVGIG (reference sequence). The CDR3 consists of 13 residues. The CDR3 is CAVAGGYAHGYTF. In DNA form, the CDR3 reads TGTGCCGTTGCCGGGGGTTATGCACATGGCTACACCTTC.

This chain uses TRBV5-4 with TRBJ1-6; TRBD1 matches at 11 bases. The germline V gene has CDR1 SGHNT and CDR2 YYREEE (reference sequence). The CDR3 contains 17 residues. V shed 0 bases and J 5 bases; nucleotides not matched to a gene: 4. Here the CDR3 reads CASSLGGQGAHNSPLHF. The DNA of the CDR3 is TGTGCCAGCAGCTTGGGCGGACAGGGGGCGCATAATTCACCCCTCCACTTT.

This chain joins TRBV9 and TRBJ2-5; 9 positions match TRBD1. Per the germline V gene, CDR1 is SGDLS and CDR2 is YYNGEE. The CDR3 is 17 amino acids. J lost 5 bases, V lost 0 bases, and 11 bases had no gene match. In DNA form, the CDR3 reads TGTGCCAGCAGCGTAGGTAACAGGGGGCTAGGGGAGGAGACCCAGTACTTC. Its protein is CASSVGNRGLGEETQYF.

This clone showed up just once. The rearrangement joins TRBV7-9 to TRBJ1-1, with D perhaps matching TRBD1 (6 bases). CDR1 is SEHNR and CDR2 is FQNEAQ in the germline V gene (reference sequence). The germline V and J ends were trimmed by 7 bases and 1 base, with 13 bases remaining between them. The CDR3 loop spans 14 amino acids. CDR3 region: CASNHGTKNTEAFF. In DNA, the CDR3 is TGTGCCAGCAACCACGGGACAAAGAACACTGAAGCTTTCTTT.

The chain uses TRBV27 and TRBJ1-5; D is perhaps TRBD1 (6 bases). The CDR3 spans 15 residues. The germline gives CDR1 MNHEY, CDR2 SMNVEV (reference sequence). With 4 bases removed from V and 6 bases from J, the gap between germline ends came to 16 bases. DNA for the CDR3: TGTGCCAGCAGTTACCGGGACACTGGGGGTCAGCCCCAGCATTTT. Amino acid sequence: CASSYRDTGGQPQHF.

The J gene is TRBJ2-7, the V gene TRBV10-3, with D uncertain. Germline V gene sequence: CDR1 ENHRY, CDR2 SYGVKD. The length of the CDR3 is 12 residues. Trimming pared 3 bases from V and 8 bases from J, leaving 11 bases between. CDR3 coding DNA: TGTGCCATCAGTGATGCTGAGTTCCAGCAGTACTTC. Translating gives CAISDAEFQQYF.

This clone turned up a few times. The chain joins TRBV5-1 to TRBJ2-3; D may be TRBD2 (5 bases). The CDR3 has 16 residues. Germline CDR1 reads SGHRS; CDR2 reads YFSETQ. With 4 bases removed from V and 2 bases from J, the gap between germline ends came to 17 bases. The CDR3 sequence is CASSPTLGLNTDTQYF. DNA for the CDR3: TGCGCCAGCAGCCCAACTCTAGGACTGAACACAGATACGCAGTATTTT.

The chain uses TRBV19 and TRBJ1-2; 7 bases agree with TRBD1. CDR1 is LNHDA, CDR2 SQIVND, per germline (reference sequence). The CDR3 has 16 residues. V was clipped by 5 bases and J by 2 bases; unmatched bases: 11. CDR3 DNA sequence: TGTGCCAGTAGTCCGACGAGACAGGGTATCAACTATGGCTACACCTTC. Residues: CASSPTRQGINYGYTF.

V usage is TRBV4-3 and J usage is TRBJ2-7; 9 nucleotides match TRBD1. The CDR3 contains 18 residues. V trimming: 3 bases; J trimming: 2 bases; junction bases outside the gene matches: 14. The germline gives CDR1 LGHNA, CDR2 YSLEER. This chain's CDR3 is CASSHQLRTGGLTYEQYF. The CDR3 DNA reads TGCGCCAGCAGCCACCAACTCCGAACAGGGGGCCTTACCTACGAGCAGTACTTC.

The chain recombines TRBV5-6 with TRBJ2-7; 7 nucleotides agree with TRBD2. CDR3 length: 14 amino acids. Trimming took 2 bases from V and 6 from J; bases not matched to a gene: 8. Germline CDR1 SGHDT, CDR2 YYEEEE. In DNA form, the CDR3 reads TGTGCCAGCAGCTTCGGTGGGGGGGTAGTCGAGCAGTACTTC. This encodes CASSFGGGVVEQYF.

V is TRBV11-3 and J is TRBJ2-2; D might be TRBD2 (6 bases). CDR1 and CDR2 from the germline V gene are SGHNT and YENEEA. With 2 bases removed from V and 5 bases from J, the gap between germline ends came to 15 bases. The CDR3 covers 16 residues. CDR3 bases: TGTGCCAGCAGCTTAAGAGGAGGGAGTGAAACCGGGGAGCTGTTTTTT. It encodes CASSLRGGSETGELFF.